These T cell receptor beta chains were read from a single sample in a study of technical replicates of blood from a handful of donors. TCRdb keeps only in-frame clones here, not all; method: immunoSEQ multiplex PCR. The data show tens of thousands of clones, with 92% seen just once and roughly 0.27% held by the top ten. The sequenced sample was T cells isolated from PBMCs. The receptors originated from a human donor in good health. The CDR3 runs from the conserved cysteine through the conserved F or W. A D gene is named only where the DNA matches it firmly. Not every row has a clone size; where given, it reads once, few, many or a size class.

size,D,V,J,DNA,CDR3
-,TRBD2,TRBV5-1,TRBJ2-7,TGCGCCAGCAGAGACTTAGAAGGGACTAGCGGTTCCTACGAGCAGTACTTC,CASRDLEGTSGSYEQYF
-,TRBD2,TRBV10-3,TRBJ2-7,TGTGCCATCAGTAAGGGACTAGCGGGGGGTACAAGCTCCTACGAGCAGTACTTC,CAISKGLAGGTSSYEQYF
-,-,TRBV18,TRBJ1-5,TGTGCCAGCTCACTCCGTCAGGGGAATCAGCCCCAGCATTTT,CASSLRQGNQPQHF
-,TRBD2,TRBV18,TRBJ2-1,TGTGCCAGCGCGGGAGGGGGGGGCCTCTCCTACAATGAGCAGTTCTTC,CASAGGGGLSYNEQFF
-,TRBD2,TRBV6-1,TRBJ2-1,TGTGCCAGCAGTGGAACTAGCGACTCCTACAATGAGCAGTTCTTC,CASSGTSDSYNEQFF
few,-,TRBV6-5,TRBJ1-6,TGTGCCAGCACTGGGCGTTATAATTCACCCCTCCACTTT,CASTGRYNSPLHF
-,TRBD1,TRBV4-1,TRBJ1-2,TGCGCCAGCAGCCAAGATAGGGACAGCAATGGCTACACCTTC,CASSQDRDSNGYTF
-,-,TRBV20-1,TRBJ1-1,TGCAGTGCCGATGCCGGCACTGAAGCTTTCTTT,CSADAGTEAFF
-,-,TRBV6-5,TRBJ2-1,TGTGCCAGCAGAGTCCCGGGACATGAGTTCTTC,CASRVPGHEFF
-,-,TRBV2,TRBJ1-5,TGTGCCAGCAGGGCGATCGACAGCAGCAATCAGCCCCAGCATTTT,CASRAIDSSNQPQHF
-,-,TRBV5-6,TRBJ1-3,TGTGCCAGCAGCTTCCGATGGGGAGTGGGGTCTGGAAACACCATATATTTT,CASSFRWGVGSGNTIYF
-,TRBD2,TRBV5-1,TRBJ2-5,TGCGCCAGCAGCTTGGGTTGGGCTAGCGGGCAAGAGACCCAGTACTTC,CASSLGWASGQETQYF
-,TRBD1,TRBV7-8,TRBJ1-3,TGTGCCAGCAGCCCTAGGACAGGGCTTGGAGGAAACACCATATATTTT,CASSPRTGLGGNTIYF
-,-,TRBV15,TRBJ2-5,TGTGCCACCAGCACTCAGCGGAACCAAGAGACCCAGTACTTC,CATSTQRNQETQYF
-,TRBD1,TRBV28,TRBJ2-5,TGTGCCAGCAGTCGGACAGGGGGCCGGGAGACCCAGTACTTC,CASSRTGGRETQYF
-,-,TRBV27,TRBJ1-2,TGTGCCAGCAGTTCCCATATTAGTGTCGTGCGGGGGCAGGTCAATGGCTACACCTTC,CASSSHISVVRGQVNGYTF
-,-,TRBV4-2,TRBJ2-1,TGTGCCAGCAGCCAAGATCTAAGCGGTTGGGGCAATGAGCAGTTCTTC,CASSQDLSGWGNEQFF
-,-,TRBV29-1,TRBJ1-1,TGCAGCGCCTCTGACACGAACACTGAAGCTTTCTTT,CSASDTNTEAFF
-,-,TRBV6-5,TRBJ1-1,TGTGCCAGCCACGGAGGGTCTGAAGCTTTCTTT,CASHGGSEAFF
-,-,TRBV27,TRBJ2-7,TGTGCCAGCAGTTCCCGGACTAAATACGAGCAGTACTTC,CASSSRTKYEQYF
-,TRBD1,TRBV4-1,TRBJ2-7,TGCGCCAGCAGCCCGCGGACAGGGGGCTCCTACGAGCAGTACTTC,CASSPRTGGSYEQYF
-,-,TRBV21-1,TRBJ1-5,TGTGCCAGCAGCAAAGAAAGCAGGGGACCTCCTAGCAATCAGCCCCAGCATTTT,CASSKESRGPPSNQPQHF
-,-,TRBV29-1,TRBJ1-4,TGCAGCGCCAGACAGGAATCGGAAAAACTGTTTTTT,CSARQESEKLFF
-,TRBD1,TRBV5-4,TRBJ2-1,TGTGCCAGCAGACCCGACAGGGGTAGGAATGAGCAGTTCTTC,CASRPDRGRNEQFF
-,-,TRBV4-1,TRBJ1-5,TGCGCCAGCAGCCAAATACAGGAGAACAATCAGCCCCAGCATTTT,CASSQIQENNQPQHF
-,TRBD1,TRBV19,TRBJ1-2,TGTGCCAGTAGTTTTCGAAAAACAGGGGGTGAAGACTACACCTTC,CASSFRKTGGEDYTF
-,-,TRBV29-1,TRBJ2-7,TGCAGCGTCCGTTGGTACCAGGGCAGCTCCTACGAGCAGTACTTC,CSVRWYQGSSYEQYF
-,-,TRBV19,TRBJ2-3,TGTGCCAGTAGTTACGCCAGGACTAGCACAGATACGCAGTATTTT,CASSYARTSTDTQYF
-,-,TRBV9,TRBJ2-3,TGTGCCAGCAGCCCCAAAGCGGTTAGCACAGATACGCAGTATTTT,CASSPKAVSTDTQYF
-,TRBD2,TRBV28,TRBJ2-5,TGTGCCAGCAGTACCCCGGGACTAGCGAGAGAGACCCAGTACTTC,CASSTPGLARETQYF
-,-,TRBV19,TRBJ2-3,TGTGCCAGTATACCGGGAGCCCGCCGAATCCACAATACGCAGTATTTT,CASIPGARRIHNTQYF
-,-,TRBV15,TRBJ1-5,TGTGCCACCAGCAGAGATTCCATTCAGGGAGGCGGTCAGCCCCAGCATTTT,CATSRDSIQGGGQPQHF
-,-,TRBV13,TRBJ2-3,TGTGCCAGCAGCCCCGTGACGGAGGGAAATGTGGCAGATACGCAGTATTTT,CASSPVTEGNVADTQYF
-,-,TRBV6-1,TRBJ2-7,TGTGCCAGCAGTGATTCCCCAGGTGGCTACGAGCAGTACTTC,CASSDSPGGYEQYF
-,-,TRBV2,TRBJ1-2,TGTGCCAGCAGTGAGTCAGCTAACTATGGCTACACCTTC,CASSESANYGYTF
-,TRBD2,TRBV5-6,TRBJ2-7,TGTGCCAGCAGCTCCATACTAGCGGGAGGCGAGCAGTACTTC,CASSSILAGGEQYF
-,-,TRBV10-2,TRBJ2-7,TGCGCCAGCAGCAGCGCCTACGAGCAGTACTTC,CASSSAYEQYF
-,TRBD1,TRBV7-9,TRBJ1-1,TGTGCCAGCAGCTTAGGGACAGGGTGGGAAAGGGCCTTGGAAGCTTTCTTT,CASSLGTGWERALEAFF
-,-,TRBV4-1,TRBJ2-7,TGCGCCAGCAGCCAAGGGCACGATACCCAGCAGTACTTC,CASSQGHDTQQYF
-,TRBD1,TRBV5-1,TRBJ1-2,TGCGCCAGCAGCGATCAACAGGGGAGTCGCGGCTACACCTTC,CASSDQQGSRGYTF
once,-,TRBV30,TRBJ1-4,TGTGCCTGGAGTGTATACAGGAGTCCTAATGAAAAACTGTTTTTT,CAWSVYRSPNEKLFF
-,-,TRBV7-6,TRBJ2-5,TGTGCCAGCAGCTTCCAATCGGGGCAAGAGACCCAGTACTTC,CASSFQSGQETQYF
-,-,TRBV9,TRBJ1-2,TGTGCCAGCACCGTAGGGGAGGCACCTAACTATGGCTACACCTTC,CASTVGEAPNYGYTF
once,TRBD1,TRBV11-3,TRBJ2-7,TGTGCCAGCAGCTCTCCCGGGGACAGCACCTACGAGCAGTACTTC,CASSSPGDSTYEQYF
once,TRBD1,TRBV5-1,TRBJ1-6,TGCGCCAGCAGCTTGAGAGGTGGTTTAGGTGACAGGGCGAATTCACCCCTCCACTTT,CASSLRGGLGDRANSPLHF
-,-,TRBV15,TRBJ2-1,TGTGCCACCAGCGCTACCCGCGAGCAGTTCTTC,CATSATREQFF
-,-,TRBV6-5,TRBJ1-2,TGTGCCAGCAGTCGCCTCACAGGGACCTATGGCTACACCTTC,CASSRLTGTYGYTF
-,TRBD1,TRBV11-3,TRBJ2-2,TGTGCCAGCAGCTGGAGACCGACAGGGGACACCGGGGAGCTGTTTTTT,CASSWRPTGDTGELFF
-,-,TRBV28,TRBJ2-4,TGTGCCAGCAGTTTAACGGGGAAAGCCAAAAACATTCAGTACTTC,CASSLTGKAKNIQYF
once,-,TRBV7-9,TRBJ2-5,TGTGCCAGCAGCTTAGGGGTAGCCGAGACCCAGTACTTC,CASSLGVAETQYF
few,TRBD1,TRBV18,TRBJ2-1,TGTGCCAGCTCACCGCTACAGGGGAATGAGCAGTTCTTC,CASSPLQGNEQFF
-,-,TRBV19,TRBJ1-3,TGTGCCAGTAGTATATTGGCATTATCTGGAAACACCATATATTTT,CASSILALSGNTIYF
once,-,TRBV7-9,TRBJ2-5,TGTGCCGGAACAAGGACAGCCCAAGAGACCCAGTACTTC,CAGTRTAQETQYF